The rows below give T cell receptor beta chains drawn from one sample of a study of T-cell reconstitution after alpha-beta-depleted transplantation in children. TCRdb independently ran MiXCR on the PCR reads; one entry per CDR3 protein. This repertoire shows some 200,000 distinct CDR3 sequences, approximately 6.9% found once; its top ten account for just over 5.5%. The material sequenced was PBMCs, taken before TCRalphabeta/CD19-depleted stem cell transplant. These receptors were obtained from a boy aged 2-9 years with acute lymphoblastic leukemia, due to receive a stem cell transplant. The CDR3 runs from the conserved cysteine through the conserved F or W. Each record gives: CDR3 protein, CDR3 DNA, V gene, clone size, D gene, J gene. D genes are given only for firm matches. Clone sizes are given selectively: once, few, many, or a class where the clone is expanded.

cdr3_aa: CASSLIENTEAFF
cdr3_nt: TGTGCCAGCAGCTTAATTGAGAACACTGAAGCTTTCTTT
v_call: TRBV7-3
clone_size: few
d_call: -
j_call: TRBJ1-1

cdr3_aa: CASSSGLAIDEQYF
cdr3_nt: TGTGCCAGCAGCTCCGGGTTGGCCATAGACGAGCAGTACTTC
v_call: TRBV7-9
clone_size: few
d_call: -
j_call: TRBJ2-7

cdr3_aa: CASSSGRNLNEKLFF
cdr3_nt: TGTGCCAGCAGTTCGGGACGCAACCTTAATGAAAAACTGTTTTTT
v_call: TRBV6-5
clone_size: few
d_call: -
j_call: TRBJ1-4

cdr3_aa: CASSEFINNEQFF
cdr3_nt: TGTGCCAGCAGTGAATTCATTAACAATGAGCAGTTCTTC
v_call: TRBV2
clone_size: many
d_call: -
j_call: TRBJ2-1

cdr3_aa: CASERASDRSGYTQYF
cdr3_nt: TGTGCCAGCGAGCGAGCTAGCGACCGTAGCGGGTATACGCAGTATTTT
v_call: TRBV28
clone_size: many
d_call: TRBD2
j_call: TRBJ2-3

cdr3_aa: CASSYFHEQYF
cdr3_nt: TGTGCCAGCAGTTACTTCCACGAGCAGTACTTC
v_call: TRBV6-2/TRBV6-3
clone_size: -
d_call: -
j_call: TRBJ2-7

cdr3_aa: CASSFFTGELFF
cdr3_nt: TGTGCCAGCAGCTTTTTTACCGGGGAGCTGTTTTTT
v_call: TRBV7-2
clone_size: -
d_call: -
j_call: TRBJ2-2

cdr3_aa: CASSVVPSGGRNEQFF
cdr3_nt: TGTGCCAGCAGCGTAGTCCCTAGCGGGGGAAGGAATGAGCAGTTCTTC
v_call: TRBV9
clone_size: few
d_call: TRBD2
j_call: TRBJ2-1

cdr3_aa: CSVERTGANTGELFF
cdr3_nt: TGCAGCGTGGAAAGGACAGGCGCGAACACCGGGGAGCTGTTTTTT
v_call: TRBV29-1
clone_size: many
d_call: TRBD1
j_call: TRBJ2-2

cdr3_aa: CASSWRGVNEQFF
cdr3_nt: TGTGCCAGCAGTTGGAGGGGAGTGAATGAGCAGTTCTTC
v_call: TRBV28
clone_size: many
d_call: -
j_call: TRBJ2-1

cdr3_aa: CSVVGGGNEQFF
cdr3_nt: TGCAGCGTTGTGGGGGGTGGAAATGAGCAGTTCTTC
v_call: TRBV29-1
clone_size: many
d_call: -
j_call: TRBJ2-1

cdr3_aa: CASSISSYSNQPQHF
cdr3_nt: TGTGCCAGCAGTATATCCAGCTATAGCAATCAGCCCCAGCATTTT
v_call: TRBV6-5
clone_size: few
d_call: -
j_call: TRBJ1-5

cdr3_aa: CSVTTGHSSYEQYF
cdr3_nt: TGCAGCGTTACAACCGGCCATAGCTCCTACGAGCAGTACTTC
v_call: TRBV29-1
clone_size: many
d_call: -
j_call: TRBJ2-7

cdr3_aa: CASSWGTVPSSYEQYF
cdr3_nt: TGTGCCAGCAGCTGGGGGACAGTCCCCAGCTCCTACGAGCAGTACTTC
v_call: TRBV7-2
clone_size: many
d_call: TRBD1
j_call: TRBJ2-7

cdr3_aa: CASTPRVAGNTDTQYF
cdr3_nt: TGCGCCAGCACCCCTCGGGTAGCGGGAAACACAGATACGCAGTATTTT
v_call: TRBV10-2
clone_size: few
d_call: TRBD2
j_call: TRBJ2-3

cdr3_aa: CASSLGAQGITYEQYF
cdr3_nt: TGTGCCAGCAGCTTAGGAGCACAGGGGATCACCTACGAGCAGTACTTC
v_call: TRBV7-9
clone_size: -
d_call: TRBD1
j_call: TRBJ2-7

cdr3_aa: CASSSALAENTGELFF
cdr3_nt: TGTGCCAGCAGCTCCGCCCTAGCGGAGAACACCGGGGAGCTGTTTTTT
v_call: TRBV7-2
clone_size: many
d_call: TRBD2
j_call: TRBJ2-2

cdr3_aa: CASSLRRPGTGLDTQYF
cdr3_nt: TGTGCCAGCAGCTTAAGAAGGCCCGGGACAGGGCTGGATACGCAGTATTTT
v_call: TRBV7-3
clone_size: -
d_call: TRBD1
j_call: TRBJ2-3

cdr3_aa: CASSLFPRASGGDTQYF
cdr3_nt: TGTGCCAGCAGTTTATTCCCCCGGGCTAGCGGGGGTGATACGCAGTATTTT
v_call: TRBV27
clone_size: few
d_call: TRBD2
j_call: TRBJ2-3

cdr3_aa: CASRENRAPPRHIQYF
cdr3_nt: TGTGCCAGCAGGGAAAACCGGGCTCCCCCCCGGCACATTCAGTACTTC
v_call: TRBV2
clone_size: many
d_call: -
j_call: TRBJ2-4

cdr3_aa: CASSLVGIRSPLHF
cdr3_nt: TGTGCCAGCAGCTTAGTCGGTATACGGTCACCCCTCCACTTT
v_call: TRBV7-2
clone_size: many
d_call: -
j_call: TRBJ1-6

cdr3_aa: CASSGSFEPYGYTF
cdr3_nt: TGTGCCAGCAGCGGATCGTTTGAGCCCTATGGCTACACCTTC
v_call: TRBV6-2/TRBV6-3
clone_size: few
d_call: -
j_call: TRBJ1-2

cdr3_aa: CSARAPQTGQGLYEQYF
cdr3_nt: TGCAGTGCTAGAGCTCCACAAACGGGACAGGGTCTATACGAGCAGTACTTC
v_call: TRBV20-1
clone_size: few
d_call: TRBD1
j_call: TRBJ2-7

cdr3_aa: CASSLVDTQYF
cdr3_nt: TGCGCCAGCAGCTTGGTAGATACGCAGTATTTT
v_call: TRBV5-1
clone_size: many
d_call: -
j_call: TRBJ2-3

cdr3_aa: CASALAGDTGELFF
cdr3_nt: TGCGCCAGCGCACTAGCGGGGGACACCGGGGAGCTGTTTTTT
v_call: TRBV5-1
clone_size: many
d_call: TRBD2
j_call: TRBJ2-2

cdr3_aa: CASSYPTGEQYF
cdr3_nt: TGCGCCAGCAGCTACCCCACAGGCGAGCAGTACTTC
v_call: TRBV5-1
clone_size: few
d_call: -
j_call: TRBJ2-7

cdr3_aa: CSASPLAGVGTQYF
cdr3_nt: TGCAGTGCAAGTCCCCTAGCGGGAGTAGGTACGCAGTATTTT
v_call: TRBV20-1
clone_size: -
d_call: TRBD2
j_call: TRBJ2-3

cdr3_aa: CSARDGQKSPLHF
cdr3_nt: TGCAGTGCTAGAGATGGTCAGAAATCACCCCTCCACTTT
v_call: TRBV20-1
clone_size: many
d_call: -
j_call: TRBJ1-6

cdr3_aa: CASSQGGGDEQFF
cdr3_nt: TGCGCCAGCAGCCAAGGGGGGGGGGATGAGCAGTTCTTC
v_call: TRBV4-3
clone_size: few
d_call: TRBD2
j_call: TRBJ2-1

cdr3_aa: CASSLSVTGTGEQFF
cdr3_nt: TGTGCCAGCAGCTTGTCGGTGACAGGGACAGGTGAGCAGTTCTTC
v_call: TRBV5-5
clone_size: few
d_call: TRBD1
j_call: TRBJ2-1

cdr3_aa: CASSLLGQGRGLGEQYF
cdr3_nt: TGTGCCAGCAGTTTATTGGGACAGGGGAGAGGGCTAGGCGAGCAGTACTTC
v_call: TRBV28
clone_size: once
d_call: TRBD1
j_call: TRBJ2-7

cdr3_aa: CASSLRSGRRHEQFF
cdr3_nt: TGTGCCAGCAGTTTACGAAGCGGGAGACGGCATGAGCAGTTCTTC
v_call: TRBV28
clone_size: many
d_call: TRBD2
j_call: TRBJ2-1

cdr3_aa: CASSPLGRRQGVKYEQYF
cdr3_nt: TGTGCCAGCAGCCCCCTAGGCCGGAGGCAGGGGGTAAAGTACGAGCAGTACTTC
v_call: TRBV11-2
clone_size: many
d_call: TRBD1
j_call: TRBJ2-7

cdr3_aa: CASRTGNNQPQHF
cdr3_nt: TGTGCCAGCAGGACAGGGAACAATCAGCCCCAGCATTTT
v_call: TRBV27
clone_size: -
d_call: TRBD1
j_call: TRBJ1-5

cdr3_aa: CASTIRSYEQFF
cdr3_nt: TGTGCCAGCACCATTCGGTCGTACGAGCAGTTCTTC
v_call: TRBV12-3/TRBV12-4
clone_size: many
d_call: -
j_call: TRBJ2-1

cdr3_aa: CASSSRLAGVNEQYF
cdr3_nt: TGTGCCAGTAGCAGTCGACTAGCGGGAGTCAACGAGCAGTACTTC
v_call: TRBV19
clone_size: many
d_call: TRBD2
j_call: TRBJ2-7

cdr3_aa: CSARSTGTSEAGELFF
cdr3_nt: TGCAGTGCTAGATCGACCGGGACTAGCGAAGCCGGGGAGCTGTTTTTT
v_call: TRBV20-1
clone_size: few
d_call: TRBD2
j_call: TRBJ2-2

cdr3_aa: CASSFNIETQYF
cdr3_nt: TGTGCCAGCAGCTTTAATATTGAAACCCAGTACTTC
v_call: TRBV5-6
clone_size: many
d_call: -
j_call: TRBJ2-5

cdr3_aa: CASGFSGGEQFF
cdr3_nt: TGCGCCAGCGGATTTAGCGGGGGTGAGCAGTTCTTC
v_call: TRBV10-2
clone_size: many
d_call: TRBD2
j_call: TRBJ2-1

cdr3_aa: CASSTRDISNQPQHF
cdr3_nt: TGTGCCAGTAGTACCCGGGACATAAGCAATCAGCCCCAGCATTTT
v_call: TRBV19
clone_size: -
d_call: -
j_call: TRBJ1-5

cdr3_aa: CASRRQDIQYF
cdr3_nt: TGTGCCAGTCGAAGACAGGACATTCAGTACTTC
v_call: TRBV6-2/TRBV6-3
clone_size: many
d_call: -
j_call: TRBJ2-4

cdr3_aa: CASSSGRGYGYTF
cdr3_nt: TGTGCCAGCAGCTCGGGCAGAGGATATGGCTACACCTTC
v_call: TRBV7-3
clone_size: few
d_call: -
j_call: TRBJ1-2

cdr3_aa: CASSRVRDGYEQYF
cdr3_nt: TGTGCCAGCAGTCGGGTCCGGGACGGCTACGAGCAGTACTTC
v_call: TRBV28
clone_size: many
d_call: -
j_call: TRBJ2-7

cdr3_aa: CASSEPGGTEAFF
cdr3_nt: TGTGCCAGCAGTGAACCGGGGGGCACTGAAGCTTTCTTT
v_call: TRBV25-1
clone_size: many
d_call: -
j_call: TRBJ1-1

cdr3_aa: CASSPYGPRRQFF
cdr3_nt: TGTGCCAGCAGCCCCTACGGACCCAGAAGGCAGTTCTTC
v_call: TRBV14
clone_size: many
d_call: -
j_call: TRBJ2-1